This TCR beta chain was recorded in a study of blood T cell repertoires in COVID-19. Study details: Italy, Spain and the United States were the sources of the convalescent and acute COVID-19 samples. Sources were T cells, B-cell-depleted T cells, or PBMCs; the material itself was cDNA or gDNA.

The authors' processing: Amplification of reference gene primers was used by the study to estimate nucleated cell counts. This table comes from immunoSEQ multiplex PCR, and its TCRdb copy is limited to in-frame clones, with some not included. The V and J calls and clone size come from that table; D and trimming were worked out from the DNA. The sample holds approximately 430,000 clones, about nine tenths seen once. Germline values: CDR1 SEHNR, CDR2 FQNEAQ (reference sequence). The CDR3 is 13 residues long. Between the trimmed V and J ends, which lost 4 bases and 6 bases, there was a span of 13 bases.

The source is a woman aged 25 to 45 with active or convalescent COVID-19. The specimen was peripheral blood. This chain joins TRBV7-9 and TRBJ2-7; D uncertain. This CDR3 is CASSYMTPLEQYF. The CDR3 DNA sequence: TGTGCCAGCAGCTACATGACACCCCTCGAGCAGTACTTC.